What follows is one T cell receptor beta chain and its context. Antigen unknown. The junction had 12 bases not matched to a gene; V was cut back by 6 bases and J by 0 bases. This CDR3 has 18 residues. Germline CDR1 SQVTM, CDR2 ANQGSEA. The sample belongs to a study of identical twins. TCRdb independently ran MiXCR on the 5' RACE reads; one entry per CDR3 protein. The sample contains about 810,000 distinct CDR3 sequences, 9% to 15% of which appear only once. Notes on the study in general: With monozygotic twins, out-of-frame TCR alpha sharing exceeded what models estimated. Twins showed weaker excess sharing in their beta out-of-frame sequences. Clonotypes of the beta chain that were abundant in cord blood carried fewer insertions (memory repertoires showed none).

These same data were also listed under a study on yellow fever vaccine responses in identical twins.

The sequenced sample consisted of PBMCs. The V gene is TRBV29-1, the J gene TRBJ2-3, with 13 nucleotides matching TRBD2. The source of this sequence is a woman in her late teens or twenties in good health. DNA for the CDR3: TGCAGCGTAGCGTTGTACGGGACTAGCGGGGTTAGCACAGATACGCAGTATTTT. Protein: CSVALYGTSGVSTDTQYF.